The clone carrying this T cell receptor beta chain was seen only a few times. These data originate in a study of regulatory T cells in long-lasting Graves disease. Sample time point: persistent/refractory GD, antithyroid drugs over 5 years with positive TRAb. Construction of the TCR library relied on RNA isolated from PBMCs. Trimming removed 3 bases from V and 4 bases from J, with 13 bases in between. The CDR3 covers 15 residues. Germline loops: CDR1 MNHNS, CDR2 SASEGT. Construction of the TCR beta libraries employed iRepertoire HTBI primers in conjunction with Arm-PCR of CDR3 regions. TCRdb reprocessed the multiplex PCR reads with MiXCR, giving one entry per CDR3 protein. The sample includes 400,000 to 500,000 distinct CDR3 sequences, roughly a fifth of them seen just once.

The chain is built from TRBV6-1 and TRBJ1-5, with D possibly being TRBD1 (6 bases). This TCR was recovered from a female donor with Graves disease. The source material was peripheral blood mononuclear cells (PBMCs), sampled when the disease was refractory, from a patient treated with antithyroid drugs. DNA for the CDR3: TGTGCCAGCAGTGATGGCGGGGGCAGAAATCAGCCCCAGCATTTT. Encoded protein: CASSDGGGRNQPQHF.